This T cell receptor (beta chain) stems from a study of post-analysis software for immune sequencing data. Study information: Patients with relapsing-remitting, secondary progressive and progressive-relapsing multiple sclerosis courses were all represented. The study's findings and limits: Controls significantly exceeded multiple sclerosis patients in normalized Chao1 diversity. TRBV segments more frequent in patients than in controls numbered about 5 and included TRBV5-6, TRBV5-1 and TRBV20-1.

Unique molecular identifiers featured in each of the TCR beta cDNA libraries. TCRdb re-analysed the PCR reads in MiXCR, keeping a single row per CDR3 protein. The sample includes about 260,000 distinct CDR3 sequences, 36% of them seen just once. CDR1 and CDR2 (germline): DFQATT, SNEGSKA (reference sequence). The V gene end was trimmed by 5 bases and the J gene end by 4 bases; junction bases not matched to a gene: 4. There are 14 residues in the CDR3. In regard to this clonotype: Its target is not known.

The chain uses TRBV20-1 and TRBJ1-5, with TRBD1 matching 11 bases. The sequencing sample was made of blood. The sequence was collected from a girl aged 10-17 years with multiple sclerosis. The CDR3 loop is CSAVDRGLNQPQHF. CDR3 bases: TGCAGTGCTGTGGACAGGGGGCTGAATCAGCCCCAGCATTTT.